This T cell receptor beta chain was profiled in a study of blood T cells in healthy people across ages. Whenever a sample was processed, at least 6 million PBMCs were isolated. With a J-beta primer mix and a sample-barcoded 5' primer, a second PCR ran about 6 to 11 cycles. A tag from a template-switch adaptor with 12 random nucleotides marked each cDNA molecule. Each CDR3 protein gets one entry after TCRdb re-called the 5' RACE reads with MiXCR. The sample holds 1.5 million to 2 million distinct CDR3 sequences; 39% are singletons and the top ten take roughly 23%. Study-wide findings and caveats: Changes seen in expanded clonotypes were possibly confounded by donor CMV status left unknown. From one million sequenced T cells, diversity estimates were lower bounds.

Germline CDR1 is SQVTM and CDR2 is ANQGSEA. This CDR3 has 13 residues. Trimming left V 6 bases short and J 6 bases short, with 14 bases between. This clonotype was seen just once. Its antigen is currently unknown. The sequence derives from a human donor in good health. The source material was blood. J is TRBJ1-4 and V is TRBV29-1; a weak D match, TRBD1 (6 bases). The CDR3 region has the DNA TGCAGCGTGGCCCGGGGGGCGGATGAAAAACTGTTTTTT. As protein: CSVARGADEKLFF.